A selection of T cell receptor beta chains follows, all from one sample in a study of cytomegalovirus exposure and HLA in healthy donors. The assay was immunoSEQ multiplex PCR, and TCRdb's table has in-frame clones only and misses some. The sample includes tens of thousands of clones, around 77% of them seen just once. Material for sequencing was PBMCs. The receptors derive from a male donor in good health and CMV-seropositive. Both conserved end residues are part of each CDR3. The D gene is left open where the match is weak. Only some rows state a clone size, as once, few, many or a class for expanded clones.

>15|TRBJ1-5|NA|TRBD1|TRBV30
CAWSLPDRVDQPQHF
TGTGCCTGGAGTTTACCAGACAGGGTAGATCAGCCCCAGCATTTT
>14|TRBJ1-6|few|NA|TRBV19
CASTSGFYNSPLHF
NA
>15|TRBJ2-7|few|TRBD1|TRBV6-5
CASGQGGTSRYEQYF
TGTGCCAGCGGACAGGGCGGAACGTCGCGGTACGAGCAGTACTTC
>14|TRBJ1-5|few|TRBD1|TRBV6-1
CASSAPVRQGPQHF
TGTGCCAGCAGTGCACCAGTGAGACAGGGGCCCCAGCATTTT
>14|TRBJ1-2|NA|NA|TRBV18
CASSGGLDNYGYTF
TGTGCCAGCTCAGGTGGACTGGATAACTATGGCTACACCTTC
>18|TRBJ1-6|NA|TRBD1|TRBV4-2
CASSRRGTDSSYNSPLHF
TGTGCCAGCAGCCGCAGGGGGACCGATAGCTCCTATAATTCACCCCTCCACTTT
>14|TRBJ2-1|NA|NA|TRBV6-1
CASSEGEQVGEQFF
TGTGCCAGCTCCGAAGGGGAACAGGTCGGTGAGCAGTTCTTC
>15|TRBJ1-1|NA|NA|TRBV10-3
CAIKTPGEAYTEAFF
TGTGCCATCAAGACCCCCGGGGAGGCGTACACTGAAGCTTTCTTT
>15|TRBJ2-5|NA|NA|TRBV5-1
CASSWAPGQGETQYF
TGCGCCAGCAGCTGGGCACCGGGACAAGGAGAGACCCAGTACTTC
>15|TRBJ2-3|NA|TRBD2|TRBV9
CASSPDRGGADTQYF
TGTGCCAGCAGCCCCGACCGGGGGGGCGCAGATACGCAGTATTTT
>15|TRBJ2-7|few|NA|TRBV11-1
CASSSSQDRPYEQYF
TGTGCCAGCAGCTCGAGCCAGGACAGACCCTACGAGCAGTACTTC
>15|TRBJ2-2|NA|TRBD2|TRBV30
CAWSVLAGGPGELFF
TGTGCCTGGAGTGTACTAGCGGGGGGGCCCGGGGAGCTGTTTTTT
>15|TRBJ2-1|NA|NA|TRBV27
CASSLSAGAYNEQFF
TGTGCCAGCAGTTTGTCCGCGGGCGCCTACAATGAGCAGTTCTTC
>16|TRBJ1-1|NA|NA|TRBV19
CASSIDWGTRGIGAFF
TGTGCCAGTAGTATAGATTGGGGAACAAGGGGGATTGGAGCTTTCTTT
>18|TRBJ1-3|NA|TRBD1|TRBV7-9
CASSLALQGQGRGNTIYF
TGTGCCAGCAGCTTAGCCCTGCAGGGACAGGGGCGAGGAAACACCATATATTTT
>15|TRBJ1-4|few|NA|TRBV7-2
CASSPQLATNEKLFF
TGTGCCAGCAGCCCACAGCTTGCAACTAATGAAAAACTGTTTTTT
>15|TRBJ1-1|NA|TRBD1|TRBV6-6
CASSYNRGMNTEAFF
TGTGCCAGCAGTTACAACAGGGGAATGAACACTGAAGCTTTCTTT
>16|TRBJ1-5|NA|TRBD1|TRBV18
CASSPYTGDRNQPQHF
TGTGCCAGCTCACCATATACAGGGGATCGGAATCAGCCCCAGCATTTT
>16|TRBJ2-7|NA|TRBD2|TRBV7-2
CASSLAGSGGKYEQYF
TGTGCCAGCAGCTTAGCAGGTAGCGGGGGAAAGTACGAGCAGTACTTC
>14|TRBJ2-7|NA|TRBD1|TRBV9
CASSVGQGTYEQYF
TGTGCCAGCAGCGTAGGACAGGGAACCTACGAGCAGTACTTC
>16|TRBJ2-5|once|NA|TRBV19
CASSMLGRDYQETQYF
TGTGCCAGTAGTATGCTGGGCAGGGACTACCAAGAGACCCAGTACTTC
>15|TRBJ1-1|NA|TRBD1|TRBV18
CASSPPGTVNTEAFF
TGTGCCAGCTCACCACCCGGGACAGTGAACACTGAAGCTTTCTTT
>15|TRBJ2-7|NA|NA|TRBV9
CASSVESGVVYEQYF
TGTGCCAGCAGCGTGGAGTCAGGGGTTGTCTACGAGCAGTACTTC
>16|TRBJ2-7|NA|NA|TRBV4-1
CASSQGASGPSYEQYF
TGCGCCAGCAGCCAAGGGGCGAGCGGTCCCTCCTACGAGCAGTACTTC
>14|TRBJ2-7|few|NA|TRBV18
CASSPQMDRHEQYF
TGTGCCAGCTCACCACAAATGGACAGACACGAGCAGTACTTC
>15|TRBJ2-3|NA|TRBD2|TRBV9
CASSVGLAGGDTQYF
TGTGCCAGCAGCGTCGGACTAGCGGGGGGGGATACGCAGTATTTT
>11|TRBJ1-2|NA|NA|TRBV20-1
CSASGIGGYTF
TGCAGTGCTAGCGGGATCGGGGGCTACACCTTC
>13|TRBJ2-1|NA|NA|TRBV7-3
CASSLYMNNEQFF
TGTGCCAGCAGCTTGTACATGAACAATGAGCAGTTCTTC
>16|TRBJ1-1|NA|TRBD1|TRBV7-2
CASRPGTGVMNTEAFF
TGTGCCAGCAGACCCGGGACAGGGGTGATGAACACTGAAGCTTTCTTT
>13|TRBJ2-5|NA|NA|TRBV5-6
CASSSPSLFEQYF
TGTGCCAGCAGCTCACCCTCCCTTTTTGAGCAGTACTTC
>12|TRBJ1-1|NA|NA|TRBV7-9
CASSLWGGEAFF
TGTGCCAGCAGCTTATGGGGGGGGGAAGCTTTCTTT
>16|TRBJ2-1|NA|TRBD1|TRBV5-1
CASSLGGTGGYNEQFF
TGCGCCAGCAGCTTGGGGGGGACAGGGGGTTACAATGAGCAGTTCTTC
>12|TRBJ1-2|NA|NA|TRBV28
CASSPPIYGYTF
TGTGCCAGCAGTCCCCCCATCTATGGCTACACCTTC
>16|TRBJ2-7|NA|NA|TRBV4-1
CASSQVSPQGSTEQYF
TGCGCCAGCAGCCAAGTATCACCCCAGGGCAGCACCGAGCAGTACTTC
>16|TRBJ1-1|NA|NA|TRBV27
CASRTRIDRRNTEAFF
TGTGCCAGCAGGACCCGAATCGACAGACGGAACACTGAAGCTTTCTTT
>18|TRBJ2-2|NA|TRBD2|TRBV4-2
CASSPLSPSGPLGGELFF
TGTGCCAGCAGCCCGTTATCCCCTAGCGGGCCTCTGGGGGGGGAGCTGTTTTTT
>14|TRBJ1-3|NA|NA|TRBV9
CASSKKSSGNTIYF
TGTGCCAGCAGCAAAAAGAGCTCTGGAAACACCATATATTTT
>10|TRBJ1-2|few|NA|TRBV5-1
CASSPLINTF
TGCGCCAGCAGCCCTCTTATTAACACCTTC
>15|TRBJ2-3|NA|TRBD2|TRBV4-1
CASSASGVGTDTQYF
TGCGCCAGCAGTGCTAGCGGGGTAGGCACAGATACGCAGTATTTT
>17|TRBJ1-1|NA|NA|TRBV7-6
CASSRALGPPPNTEAFF
TGTGCCAGCAGCCGCGCACTGGGGCCCCCTCCTAACACTGAAGCTTTCTTT
>16|TRBJ1-4|NA|NA|TRBV7-2
CASSFRVGQGNEKLFF
TGTGCCAGCAGCTTCCGCGTAGGGCAGGGTAATGAAAAACTGTTTTTT
>17|TRBJ1-2|NA|NA|TRBV30
CAWSDGYGGGAFYGYTF
TGTGCCTGGAGTGATGGCTATGGGGGGGGCGCATTCTATGGCTACACCTTC
>14|TRBJ1-2|NA|NA|TRBV9
CASSVGPGNEGYTF
TGTGCCAGCAGCGTAGGGCCCGGGAACGAGGGCTACACCTTC
>14|TRBJ1-5|NA|TRBD1|TRBV7-2
CASSLGAGGQPQHF
TGTGCCAGCAGCTTAGGGGCAGGGGGCCAGCCCCAGCATTTT
>14|TRBJ1-2|few|NA|TRBV6-4
CASSSPGGARGYTF
TGTGCCAGCAGCTCTCCCGGGGGGGCCAGGGGCTACACCTTC
>14|TRBJ1-1|NA|NA|TRBV6-5
CASSYNTLNTEAFF
TGTGCCAGCAGTTATAACACCCTGAACACTGAAGCTTTCTTT
>11|TRBJ2-7|few|NA|TRBV5-1
CASRGETEQYF
TGCGCCAGCAGGGGCGAAACCGAGCAGTACTTC
>15|TRBJ2-1|NA|NA|TRBV5-4
CASSHRTELGNEQFF
TGTGCCAGCAGCCACCGGACAGAGCTGGGGAATGAGCAGTTCTTC
>14|TRBJ1-1|NA|NA|TRBV18
CASSPRQTNTEAFF
TGTGCCAGCTCACCAAGACAGACGAACACTGAAGCTTTCTTT
>16|TRBJ1-4|NA|TRBD1|TRBV27
CASSSRNRGLSEKLFF
TGTGCCAGCAGTAGCCGGAACAGGGGGCTTAGTGAAAAACTGTTTTTT
>15|TRBJ1-1|few|NA|TRBV13
CASSHGTLMNTEAFF
TGTGCCAGCAGCCACGGGACTCTGATGAACACTGAAGCTTTCTTT
>12|TRBJ1-1|once|NA|TRBV15
CATSTGNTEAFF
TGTGCCACCAGCACGGGGAACACTGAAGCTTTCTTT
>19|TRBJ1-5|NA|TRBD1|TRBV6-4
CASSIFRDRGRKRNQPQHF
TGTGCCAGCAGTATCTTCCGGGACAGGGGGCGGAAAAGGAATCAGCCCCAGCATTTT
>15|TRBJ2-3|NA|NA|TRBV6-5
CASSRGDFGTDTQYF
TGTGCCAGCAGTCGAGGGGACTTTGGGACAGATACGCAGTATTTT